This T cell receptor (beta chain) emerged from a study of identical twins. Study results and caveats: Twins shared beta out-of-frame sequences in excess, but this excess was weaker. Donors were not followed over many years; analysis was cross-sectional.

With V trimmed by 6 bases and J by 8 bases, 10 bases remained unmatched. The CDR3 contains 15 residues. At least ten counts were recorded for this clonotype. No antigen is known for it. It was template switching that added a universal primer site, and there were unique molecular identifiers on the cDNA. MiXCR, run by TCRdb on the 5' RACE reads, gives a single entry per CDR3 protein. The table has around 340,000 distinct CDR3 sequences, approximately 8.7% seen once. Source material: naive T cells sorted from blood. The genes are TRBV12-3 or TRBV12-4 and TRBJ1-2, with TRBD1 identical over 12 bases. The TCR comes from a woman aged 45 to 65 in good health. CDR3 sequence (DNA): TGTGCCAGCAGGGCCGGGACAGGGGGCAAAGGGGGCTACACCTTC. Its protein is CASRAGTGGKGGYTF.